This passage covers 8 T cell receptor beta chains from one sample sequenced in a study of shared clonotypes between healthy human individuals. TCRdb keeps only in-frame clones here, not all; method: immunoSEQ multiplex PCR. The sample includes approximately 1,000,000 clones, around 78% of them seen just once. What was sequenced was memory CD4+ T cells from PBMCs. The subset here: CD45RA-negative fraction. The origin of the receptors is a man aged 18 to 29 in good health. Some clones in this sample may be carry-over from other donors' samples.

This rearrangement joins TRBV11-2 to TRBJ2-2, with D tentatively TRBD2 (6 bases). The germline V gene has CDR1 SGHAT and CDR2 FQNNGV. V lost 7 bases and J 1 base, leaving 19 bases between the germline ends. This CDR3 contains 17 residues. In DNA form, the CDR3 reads TGTGCCAGCACCCCCCTTTTGCGGGGCAGGAACACCGGGGAGCTGTTTTTT. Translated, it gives CASTPLLRGRNTGELFF.

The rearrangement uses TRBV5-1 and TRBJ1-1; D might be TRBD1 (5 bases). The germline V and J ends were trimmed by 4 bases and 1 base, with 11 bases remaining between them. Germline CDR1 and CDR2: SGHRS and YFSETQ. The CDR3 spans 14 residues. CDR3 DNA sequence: TGCGCCAGCAGCCCCCCGGGGGAGAACACTGAAGCTTTCTTT. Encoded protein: CASSPPGENTEAFF.

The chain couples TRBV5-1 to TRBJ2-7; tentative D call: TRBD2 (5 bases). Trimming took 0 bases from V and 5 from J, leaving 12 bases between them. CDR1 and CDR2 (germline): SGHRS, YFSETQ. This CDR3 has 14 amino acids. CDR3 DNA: TGCGCCAGCAGCTTGGGCGCGCTGGGAGACGAGCAGTACTTC. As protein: CASSLGALGDEQYF.

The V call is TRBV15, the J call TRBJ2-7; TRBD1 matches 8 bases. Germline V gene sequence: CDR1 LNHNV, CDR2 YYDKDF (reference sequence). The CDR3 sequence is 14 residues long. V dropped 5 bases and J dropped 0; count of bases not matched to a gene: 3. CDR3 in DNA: TGTGCCACCAGCCGGGACAGGAACTCCTACGAGCAGTACTTC. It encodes CATSRDRNSYEQYF.

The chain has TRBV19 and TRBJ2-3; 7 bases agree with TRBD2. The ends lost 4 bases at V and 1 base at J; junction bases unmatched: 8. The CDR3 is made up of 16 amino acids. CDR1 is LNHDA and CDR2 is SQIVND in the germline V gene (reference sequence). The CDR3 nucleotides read TGTGCCAGTAGTACCCCGGCTAGCGGAGGCACAGATACGCAGTATTTT. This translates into CASSTPASGGTDTQYF.

CDR3 sequence: CASSLGGSLEARAQYF. CDR3 nucleotide sequence: TGTGCCAGCAGCTTAGGCGGGAGCCTCGAAGCTAGGGCGCAGTATTTT. The rearrangement uses TRBV7-6 and TRBJ2-3; TRBD2 matches 7 bases. Germline CDR1 is SGHVS and CDR2 is FNYEAQ. There are 16 residues in the CDR3. V gave up 1 base and J gave up 10 bases; unmatched junction bases: 14. Full variable domain (rest looked up from reference TRBV7-6 and TRBJ2-3): GAGVSQSPRYKVTKRGQDVALRCDPISGHVSLYWYRQALGQGPEFLTYFNYEAQQDKSGLPNDRFSAERPEGSISTLTIQRTEQRDSAMYRCASSLGGSLEARAQYFGPGTRLTVL.

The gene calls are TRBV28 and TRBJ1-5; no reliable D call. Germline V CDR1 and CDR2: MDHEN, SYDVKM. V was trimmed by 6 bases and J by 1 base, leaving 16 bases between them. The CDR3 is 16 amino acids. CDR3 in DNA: TGTGCCAGCAGGTCCACCTATACATACAGCAATCAGCCCCAGCATTTT. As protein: CASRSTYTYSNQPQHF. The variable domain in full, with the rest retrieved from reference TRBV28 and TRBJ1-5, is DVKVTQSSRYLVKRTGEKVFLECVQDMDHENMFWYRQDPGLGLRLIYFSYDVKMKEKGDIPEGYSVSREKKERFSLILESASTNQTSMYLCASRSTYTYSNQPQHFGDGTRLSIL.

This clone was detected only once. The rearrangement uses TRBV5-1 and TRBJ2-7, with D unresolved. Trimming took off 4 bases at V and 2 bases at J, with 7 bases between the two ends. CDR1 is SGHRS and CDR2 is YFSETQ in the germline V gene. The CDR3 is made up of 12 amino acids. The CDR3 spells CASSETAYEQYF. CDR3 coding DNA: TGCGCCAGCAGCGAAACAGCCTACGAGCAGTACTTC.